This T cell receptor beta chain originates from a study of blood T cell repertoires in COVID-19. The CDR3 runs to 16 residues. Trimming shortened V by 0 bases and J by 6 bases, and 21 bases separated the two germline ends. The germline gives CDR1 GTSNPN, CDR2 SVGIG (reference sequence). Clones were sequenced by immunoSEQ multiplex PCR, and TCRdb holds only the in-frame ones, with some missing. The table records a few hundred thousand clones, about 90% of them present only once. The specimen was PBMCs or T cells enriched from blood (not recorded which). The chain joins TRBV30 to TRBJ2-7; no reliable D call. This sequence was found in a woman aged 25 to 45 who had recovered from COVID-19. The chain's CDR3 is CAWSVRLGSILGEQYF. The CDR3 DNA reads TGTGCCTGGAGTGTACGTCTTGGTTCGATCCTCGGCGAGCAGTACTTC.